The 5 T cell receptor beta chains presented below share a single source sample, sequenced in a study of blood T cell repertoires in COVID-19. Generated by immunoSEQ multiplex PCR, the TCRdb table keeps only in-frame clones and is missing some. The sample lists about 290,000 clones, around four fifths occurring once. Sequencing used peripheral blood. The receptor source for this set is a woman in her forties or fifties with active or convalescent COVID-19.

The chain is built from TRBV5-1 and TRBJ1-1, with 7 positions matching TRBD1. This CDR3 region has 15 residues. Germline CDR1 SGHRS, CDR2 YFSETQ. V lost 5 bases, J lost 2 bases, and 9 bases stayed unmatched. The CDR3 bases are TGCGCCAGCAGTGGTACAGGGGTAGTAAACACTGAAGCTTTCTTT. Its translation is CASSGTGVVNTEAFF.

This chain connects TRBV19 to TRBJ1-3; perhaps TRBD1 as D (5 bases). Germline V lookup: CDR1 LNHDA, CDR2 SQIVND (reference sequence). V was pared by 10 bases and J by 3 bases, with 13 bases between. This CDR3 comprises 13 residues. The CDR3 loop is CATNQGLGNTIYF. The CDR3 DNA follows: TGTGCCACTAACCAGGGACTTGGAAACACCATATATTTT.

This chain connects TRBV5-1 to TRBJ2-3; D not certain. CDR1 SGHRS and CDR2 YFSETQ come from the germline V gene. Deletions cut 4 bases from V and 2 bases from J, with 5 bases between. CDR3 length: 12 amino acids. The CDR3 is CASSESTDTQYF. The CDR3 region has the DNA TGCGCCAGCAGCGAGTCCACAGATACGCAGTATTTT.

The rearrangement joins TRBV28 to TRBJ1-2; the match to TRBD1 covers 8 bases. Looked up from germline, CDR1 is MDHEN and CDR2 is SYDVKM. The CDR3 is 14 amino acids. Germline trimming cut 5 bases from V and 4 bases from J; bases unmatched to any gene: 6. This chain's CDR3 is CASSPTGEAYGYTF. In DNA, the CDR3 is TGTGCCAGCAGTCCGACAGGGGAGGCCTATGGCTACACCTTC.

The chain uses TRBV5-1 and TRBJ1-2, with 11 bases that match TRBD1. The CDR3 has 14 residues. In germline, CDR1 is SGHRS, CDR2 YFSETQ. With 4 bases clipped from V and 5 bases from J, the junction kept 4 bases outside the gene matches. CDR3 sequence reads: CASSPGTGGYGYTF. The CDR3 DNA reads TGCGCCAGCAGCCCAGGGACAGGGGGGTATGGCTACACCTTC.